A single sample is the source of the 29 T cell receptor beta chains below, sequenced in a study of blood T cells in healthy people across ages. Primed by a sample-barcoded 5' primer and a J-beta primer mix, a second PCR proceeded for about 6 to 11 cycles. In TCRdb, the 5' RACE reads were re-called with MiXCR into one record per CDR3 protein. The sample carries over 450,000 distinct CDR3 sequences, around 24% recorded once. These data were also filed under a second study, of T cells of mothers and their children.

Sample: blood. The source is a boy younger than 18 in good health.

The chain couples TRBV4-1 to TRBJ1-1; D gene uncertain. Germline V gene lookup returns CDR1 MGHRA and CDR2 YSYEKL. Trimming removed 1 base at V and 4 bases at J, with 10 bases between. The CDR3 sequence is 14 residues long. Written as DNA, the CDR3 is TGCGCCAGCAGCCAAGTTGGCGACCCCACTGAAGCTTTCTTT. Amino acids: CASSQVGDPTEAFF.

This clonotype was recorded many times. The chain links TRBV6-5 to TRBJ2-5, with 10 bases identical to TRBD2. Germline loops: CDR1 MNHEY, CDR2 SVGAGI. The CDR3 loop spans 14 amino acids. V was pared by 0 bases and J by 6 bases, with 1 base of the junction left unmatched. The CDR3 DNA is TGTGCCAGCAGTTACTCGGGACTAGCGAAGACCCAGTACTTC. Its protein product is CASSYSGLAKTQYF.

CDR3 nucleotide sequence: TGTGCCAGCAGCCAATCGGGACAGGCAGAGACCCAGTACTTC. Its translation: CASSQSGQAETQYF. The rearrangement links TRBV4-2 to TRBJ2-5; 8 bases match TRBD1. J was trimmed by 4 bases and V by 2 bases; bases with no gene match: 3. This CDR3 is built from 14 residues. Germline-derived CDR1 and CDR2 are LGHNA and YNFKEQ.

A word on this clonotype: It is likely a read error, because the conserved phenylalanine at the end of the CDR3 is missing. DNA of the CDR3: TGTGCCAGCTTGATGAGGCCGGGACCAACCTACAATGAGCAGTTCCTC. This codes for CASLMRPGPTYNEQFL. The chain couples TRBV2 to TRBJ2-1, with D perhaps assigned TRBD1 or TRBD2 (5 bases each). The CDR3 sequence is 16 residues long. Trimming removed 8 bases from V and 2 bases from J, with 19 bases in between. The V gene's germline CDR1 is SNHLY and CDR2 FYNNEI.

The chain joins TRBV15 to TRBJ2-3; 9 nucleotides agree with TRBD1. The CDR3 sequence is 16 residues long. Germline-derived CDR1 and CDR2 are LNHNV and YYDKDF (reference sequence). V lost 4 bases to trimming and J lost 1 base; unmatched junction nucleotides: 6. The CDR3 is CATSISRTGGTDTQYF. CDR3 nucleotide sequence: TGTGCCACCAGCATCTCTAGGACAGGGGGCACAGATACGCAGTATTTT.

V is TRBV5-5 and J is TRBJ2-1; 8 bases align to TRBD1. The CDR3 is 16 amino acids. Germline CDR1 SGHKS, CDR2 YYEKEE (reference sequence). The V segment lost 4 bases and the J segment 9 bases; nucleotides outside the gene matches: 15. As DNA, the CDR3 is TGTGCCAGCAGCAACTTACCTGGCAGGGGGCGTGGTGAGCAGTTCTTC. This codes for CASSNLPGRGRGEQFF.

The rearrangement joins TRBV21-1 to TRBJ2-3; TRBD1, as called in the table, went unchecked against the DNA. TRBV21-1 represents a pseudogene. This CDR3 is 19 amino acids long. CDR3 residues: CASSNGGGERGTSTDTQYF. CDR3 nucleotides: TGTGCCAGCAGCAACGGGGGCGGGGAGAGGGGGACTAGCACAGATACGCAGTATTTT.

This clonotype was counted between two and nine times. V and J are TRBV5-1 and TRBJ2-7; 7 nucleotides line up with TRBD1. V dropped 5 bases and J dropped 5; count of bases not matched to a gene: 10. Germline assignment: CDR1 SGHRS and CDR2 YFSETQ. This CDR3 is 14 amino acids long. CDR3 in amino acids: CASSKDRADNEQYF. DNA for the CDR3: TGCGCCAGCAGTAAAGACAGGGCCGACAACGAGCAGTACTTC.

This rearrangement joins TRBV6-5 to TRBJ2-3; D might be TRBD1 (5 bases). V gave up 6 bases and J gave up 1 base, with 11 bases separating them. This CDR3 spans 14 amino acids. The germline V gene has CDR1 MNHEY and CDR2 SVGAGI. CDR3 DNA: TGTGCCAGCAGGCCCAGGGTCGGCACAGATACGCAGTATTTT. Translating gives CASRPRVGTDTQYF.

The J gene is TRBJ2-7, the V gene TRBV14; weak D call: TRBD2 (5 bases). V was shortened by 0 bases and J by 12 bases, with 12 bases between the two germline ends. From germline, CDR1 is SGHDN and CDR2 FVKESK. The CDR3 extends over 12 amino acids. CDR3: CASSQDLRGLYF. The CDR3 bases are TGTGCCAGCAGCCAAGATCTCCGAGGGTTGTACTTC.

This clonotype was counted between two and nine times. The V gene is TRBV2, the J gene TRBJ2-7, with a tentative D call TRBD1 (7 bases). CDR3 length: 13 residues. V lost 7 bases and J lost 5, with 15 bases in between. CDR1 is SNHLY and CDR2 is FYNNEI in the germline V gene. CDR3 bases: TGTGCCAGCATAGCCAGGGGGGTCAACGAGCAGTACTTC. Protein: CASIARGVNEQYF. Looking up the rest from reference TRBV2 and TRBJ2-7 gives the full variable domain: EPEVTQTPSHQVTQMGQEVILRCVPISNHLYFYWYRQILGQKVEFLVSFYNNEISEKSEIFDDQFSVERPDGSNFTLKIRSTKLEDSAMYFCASIARGVNEQYFGPGTRLTVT.

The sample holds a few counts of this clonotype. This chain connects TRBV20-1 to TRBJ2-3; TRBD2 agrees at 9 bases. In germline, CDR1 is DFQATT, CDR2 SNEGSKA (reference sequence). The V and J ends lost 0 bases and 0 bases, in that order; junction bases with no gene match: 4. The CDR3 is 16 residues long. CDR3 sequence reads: CSAREASGVSTDTQYF. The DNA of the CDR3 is TGCAGTGCTAGAGAGGCTAGCGGGGTTAGCACAGATACGCAGTATTTT.

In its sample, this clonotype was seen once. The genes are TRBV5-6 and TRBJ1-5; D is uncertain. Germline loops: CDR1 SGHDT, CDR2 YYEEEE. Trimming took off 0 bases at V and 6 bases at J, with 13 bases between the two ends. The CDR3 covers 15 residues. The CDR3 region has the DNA TGTGCCAGCAGCTTGGAGGGCAGTCTTGGTCAGCCCCAGCATTTT. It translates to CASSLEGSLGQPQHF.

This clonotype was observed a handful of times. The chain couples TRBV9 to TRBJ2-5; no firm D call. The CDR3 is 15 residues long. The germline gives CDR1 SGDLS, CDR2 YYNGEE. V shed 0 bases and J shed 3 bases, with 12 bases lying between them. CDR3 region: CASSVGHGAKETQYF. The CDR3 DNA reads TGTGCCAGCAGCGTAGGACATGGCGCAAAAGAGACCCAGTACTTC.

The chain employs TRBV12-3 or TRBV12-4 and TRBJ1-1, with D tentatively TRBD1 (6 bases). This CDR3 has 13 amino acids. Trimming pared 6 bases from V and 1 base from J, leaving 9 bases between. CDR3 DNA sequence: TGTGCCAGCAGGATGACAGGGAACACTGAAGCTTTCTTT. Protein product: CASRMTGNTEAFF.

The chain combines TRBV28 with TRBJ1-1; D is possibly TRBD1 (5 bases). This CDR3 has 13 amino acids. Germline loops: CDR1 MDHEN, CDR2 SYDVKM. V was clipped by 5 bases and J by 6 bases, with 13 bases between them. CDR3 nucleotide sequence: TGTGCCAGCAGTCCAGCTAAGGGGTCTGAAGCTTTCTTT. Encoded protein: CASSPAKGSEAFF. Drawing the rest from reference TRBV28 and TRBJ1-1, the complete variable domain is DVKVTQSSRYLVKRTGEKVFLECVQDMDHENMFWYRQDPGLGLRLIYFSYDVKMKEKGDIPEGYSVSREKKERFSLILESASTNQTSMYLCASSPAKGSEAFFGQGTRLTVV.

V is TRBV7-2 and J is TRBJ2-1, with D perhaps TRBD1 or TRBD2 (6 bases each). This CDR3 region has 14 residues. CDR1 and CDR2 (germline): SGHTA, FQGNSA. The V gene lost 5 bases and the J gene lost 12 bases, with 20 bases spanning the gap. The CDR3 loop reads CASSPRGTGARQFF. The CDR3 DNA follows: TGTGCCAGCAGCCCTAGAGGAACGGGGGCCCGGCAGTTCTTC. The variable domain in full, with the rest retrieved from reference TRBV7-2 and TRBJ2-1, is GAGVSQSPSNKVTEKGKDVELRCDPISGHTALYWYRQSLGQGLEFLIYFQGNSAPDKSGLPSDRFSAERTGGSVSTLTIQRTQQEDSAVYLCASSPRGTGARQFFGPGTRLTVL.

In nucleotides, the CDR3 is TGTGCCAGTAGTAGACTAGCATCCTACAATGAGCAGTTCTTC. Translated, it gives CASSRLASYNEQFF. V usage is TRBV19 and J usage is TRBJ2-1; 7 positions agree with TRBD2. In germline, CDR1 is LNHDA, CDR2 SQIVND (reference sequence). The J segment lost 1 base and the V segment lost 4 bases, leaving 1 base of the junction unmatched. This CDR3 region has 14 residues.

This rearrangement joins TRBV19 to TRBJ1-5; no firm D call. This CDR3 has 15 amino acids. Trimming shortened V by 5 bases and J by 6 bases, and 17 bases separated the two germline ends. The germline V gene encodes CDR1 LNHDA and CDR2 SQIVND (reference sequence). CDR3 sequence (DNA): TGTGCCAGTAGTGGTGGTTCCCTGGAGGGTCAGCCCCAGCATTTT. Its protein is CASSGGSLEGQPQHF. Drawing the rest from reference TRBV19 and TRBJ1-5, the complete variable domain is DGGITQSPKYLFRKEGQNVTLSCEQNLNHDAMYWYRQDPGQGLRLIYYSQIVNDFQKGDIAEGYSVSREKKESFPLTVTSAQKNPTAFYLCASSGGSLEGQPQHFGDGTRLSIL.

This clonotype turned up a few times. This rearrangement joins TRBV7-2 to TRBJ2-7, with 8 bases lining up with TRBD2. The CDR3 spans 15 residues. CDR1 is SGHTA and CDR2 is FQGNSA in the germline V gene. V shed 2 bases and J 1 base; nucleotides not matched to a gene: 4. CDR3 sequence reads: CASSLSIAGSYEQYF. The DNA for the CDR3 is TGTGCCAGCAGCTTAAGTATAGCGGGGTCCTACGAGCAGTACTTC.

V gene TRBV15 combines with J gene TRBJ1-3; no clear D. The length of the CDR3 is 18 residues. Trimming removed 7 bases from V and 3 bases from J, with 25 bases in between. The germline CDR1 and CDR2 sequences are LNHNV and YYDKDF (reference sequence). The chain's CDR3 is CATTRARSVLEGGNTIYF. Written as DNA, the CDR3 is TGTGCCACCACCCGGGCCCGATCAGTTTTGGAGGGTGGAAACACCATATATTTT.

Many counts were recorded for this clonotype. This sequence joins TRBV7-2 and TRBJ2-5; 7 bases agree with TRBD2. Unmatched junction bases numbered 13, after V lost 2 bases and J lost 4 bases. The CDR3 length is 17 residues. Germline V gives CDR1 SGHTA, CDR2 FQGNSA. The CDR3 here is CASSLSGRGNSRETQYF. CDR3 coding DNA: TGTGCCAGCAGCTTAAGCGGGCGGGGGAATTCAAGAGAGACCCAGTACTTC. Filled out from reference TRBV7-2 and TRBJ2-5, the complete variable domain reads GAGVSQSPSNKVTEKGKDVELRCDPISGHTALYWYRQSLGQGLEFLIYFQGNSAPDKSGLPSDRFSAERTGGSVSTLTIQRTQQEDSAVYLCASSLSGRGNSRETQYFGPGTRLLVL.

The CDR3 loop reads CASKSRPRDSNYGYTF. CDR3 nucleotide sequence: TGTGCCAGCAAAAGTAGGCCCCGGGACAGCAACTATGGCTACACCTTC. The V call is TRBV6-2 or TRBV6-3, the J call TRBJ1-2, with 7 bases that match TRBD1. Germline V gene sequence: CDR1 MNHEY, CDR2 SVGEGT. The trim removed 7 bases at V and 2 bases at J, leaving 13 bases unmatched. This CDR3 is built from 16 residues.

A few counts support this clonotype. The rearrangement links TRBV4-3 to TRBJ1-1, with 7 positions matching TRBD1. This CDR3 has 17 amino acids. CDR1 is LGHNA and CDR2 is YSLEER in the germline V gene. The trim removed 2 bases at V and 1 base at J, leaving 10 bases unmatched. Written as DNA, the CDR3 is TGCGCCAGCAGCCAAAGTCATCTCGGGACAGCGAACACTGAAGCTTTCTTT. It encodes CASSQSHLGTANTEAFF.

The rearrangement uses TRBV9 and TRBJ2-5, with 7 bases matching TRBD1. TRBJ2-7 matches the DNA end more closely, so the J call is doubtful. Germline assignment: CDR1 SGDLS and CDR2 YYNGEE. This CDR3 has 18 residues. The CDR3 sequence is CASSHGKGGTASSYEQYF. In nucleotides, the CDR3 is TGTGCCAGCAGCCATGGGAAAGGTGGGACAGCATCTTCCTACGAGCAGTACTTC.

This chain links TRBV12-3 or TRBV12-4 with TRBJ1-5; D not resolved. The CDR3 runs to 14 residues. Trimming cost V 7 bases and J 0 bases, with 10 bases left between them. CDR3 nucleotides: TGTGCCAGCAAAGAACATAATAGCAATCAGCCCCAGCATTTT. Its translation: CASKEHNSNQPQHF.

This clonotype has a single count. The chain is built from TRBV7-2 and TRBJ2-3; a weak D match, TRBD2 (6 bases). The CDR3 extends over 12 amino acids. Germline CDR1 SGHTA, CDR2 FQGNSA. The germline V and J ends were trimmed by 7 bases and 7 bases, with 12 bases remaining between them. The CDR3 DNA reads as TGTGCCAGCAACCCGGGGGTAAATACGCAGTATTTT. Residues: CASNPGVNTQYF. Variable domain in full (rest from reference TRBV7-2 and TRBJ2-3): GAGVSQSPSNKVTEKGKDVELRCDPISGHTALYWYRQSLGQGLEFLIYFQGNSAPDKSGLPSDRFSAERTGGSVSTLTIQRTQQEDSAVYLCASNPGVNTQYFGPGTRLTVL.

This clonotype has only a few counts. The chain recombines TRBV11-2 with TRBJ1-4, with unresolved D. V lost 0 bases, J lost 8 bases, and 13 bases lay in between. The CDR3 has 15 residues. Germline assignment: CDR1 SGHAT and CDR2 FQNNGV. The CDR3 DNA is TGTGCCAGCAGCTTAGAGGGCCGGAGGAGGGAAAAACTGTTTTTT. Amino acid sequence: CASSLEGRRREKLFF.

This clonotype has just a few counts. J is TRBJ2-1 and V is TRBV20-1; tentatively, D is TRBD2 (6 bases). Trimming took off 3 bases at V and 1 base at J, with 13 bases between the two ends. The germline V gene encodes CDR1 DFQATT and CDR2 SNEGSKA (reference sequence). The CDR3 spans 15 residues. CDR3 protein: CSARVLRGSYNEQFF. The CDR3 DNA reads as TGCAGTGCTAGGGTTCTGCGGGGATCCTACAATGAGCAGTTCTTC.